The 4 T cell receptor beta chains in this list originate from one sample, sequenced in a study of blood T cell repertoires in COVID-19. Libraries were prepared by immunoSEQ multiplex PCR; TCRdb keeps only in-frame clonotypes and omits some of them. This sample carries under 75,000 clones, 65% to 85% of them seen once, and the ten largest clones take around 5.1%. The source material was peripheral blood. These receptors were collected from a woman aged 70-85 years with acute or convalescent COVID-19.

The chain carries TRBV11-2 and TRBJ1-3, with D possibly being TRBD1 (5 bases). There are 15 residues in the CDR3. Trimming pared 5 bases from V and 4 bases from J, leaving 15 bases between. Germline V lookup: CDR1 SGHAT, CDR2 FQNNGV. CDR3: CASSLNGAWGNTIYF. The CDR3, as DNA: TGTGCCAGCAGCCTTAATGGGGCGTGGGGAAACACCATATATTTT.

CDR3 bases: TGTGCCAGCAGCAGGACAGTTTTTTTGAGTCAGCCCCAGCATTTT. Encoded protein: CASSRTVFLSQPQHF. The rearrangement uses TRBV5-5 and TRBJ1-5; weak D call: TRBD1 (6 bases). CDR1 is SGHKS and CDR2 is YYEKEE in the germline V gene (reference sequence). Trimming left V 4 bases short and J 6 bases short, with 17 bases between. The CDR3 has 15 amino acids.

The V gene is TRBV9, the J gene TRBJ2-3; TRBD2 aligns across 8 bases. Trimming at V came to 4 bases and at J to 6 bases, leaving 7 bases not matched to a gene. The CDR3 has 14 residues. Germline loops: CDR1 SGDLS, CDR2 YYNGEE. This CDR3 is CASSQRGNTDTQYF. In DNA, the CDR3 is TGTGCCAGCAGCCAGCGGGGGAATACGGATACGCAGTATTTT.

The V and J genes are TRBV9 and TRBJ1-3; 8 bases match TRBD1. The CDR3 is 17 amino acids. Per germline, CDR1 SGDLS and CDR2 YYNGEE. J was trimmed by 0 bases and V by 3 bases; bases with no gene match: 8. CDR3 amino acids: CASSARTGFFSGNTIYF. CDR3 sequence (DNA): TGTGCCAGCAGCGCCAGGACAGGGTTCTTCTCTGGAAACACCATATATTTT. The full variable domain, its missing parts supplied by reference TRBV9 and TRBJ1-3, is DSGVTQTPKHLITATGQRVTLRCSPRSGDLSVYWYQQSLDQGLQFLIQYYNGEERAKGNILERFSAQQFPDLHSELNLSSLELGDSALYFCASSARTGFFSGNTIYFGEGSWLTVV.